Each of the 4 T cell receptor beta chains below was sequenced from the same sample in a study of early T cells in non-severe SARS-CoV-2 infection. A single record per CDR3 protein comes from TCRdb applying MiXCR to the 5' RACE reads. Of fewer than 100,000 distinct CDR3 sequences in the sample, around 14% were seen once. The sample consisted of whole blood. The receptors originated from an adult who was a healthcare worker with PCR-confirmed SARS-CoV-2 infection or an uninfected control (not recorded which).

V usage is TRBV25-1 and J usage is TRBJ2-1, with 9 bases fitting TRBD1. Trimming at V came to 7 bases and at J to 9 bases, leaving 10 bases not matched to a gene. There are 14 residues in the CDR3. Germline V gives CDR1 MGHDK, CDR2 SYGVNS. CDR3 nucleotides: TGTGCCAGCACCCCTGGGACAGGGTTAAGTGAGCAGTTCTTC. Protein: CASTPGTGLSEQFF.

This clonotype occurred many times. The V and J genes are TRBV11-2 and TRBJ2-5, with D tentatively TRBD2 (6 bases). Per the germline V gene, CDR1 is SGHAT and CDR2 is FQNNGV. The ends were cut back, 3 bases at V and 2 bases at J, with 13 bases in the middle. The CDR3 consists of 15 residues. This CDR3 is CASSFQPGRQETQYF. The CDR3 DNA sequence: TGTGCCAGCAGCTTCCAACCCGGGAGACAAGAGACCCAGTACTTC.

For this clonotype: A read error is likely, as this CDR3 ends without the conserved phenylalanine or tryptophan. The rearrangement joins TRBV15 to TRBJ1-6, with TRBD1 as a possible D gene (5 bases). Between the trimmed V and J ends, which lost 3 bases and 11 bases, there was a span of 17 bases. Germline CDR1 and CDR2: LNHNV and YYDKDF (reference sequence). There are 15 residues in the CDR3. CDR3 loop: CATSRTAGSEAPLHY. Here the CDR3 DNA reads TGTGCCACCAGCAGGACAGCCGGCTCCGAAGCACCCCTCCACTAT.

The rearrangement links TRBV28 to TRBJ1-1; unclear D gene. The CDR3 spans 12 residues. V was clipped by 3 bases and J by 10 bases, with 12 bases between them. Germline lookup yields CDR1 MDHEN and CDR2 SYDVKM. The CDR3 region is CASSLTERGAFF. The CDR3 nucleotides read TGTGCCAGCAGTTTGACGGAGAGAGGAGCTTTCTTT.